This TCR beta chain was identified in a study of cytomegalovirus exposure and HLA in healthy donors. At the level of the study: Researchers previously reported finding fewer than 120 million unique TCR beta sequences from 150 million to 200 million T cells.

Study-level results: Common viral pathogens (according to a later analysis) appeared linked to several of the most significant clusters. Cytomegalovirus-associated TCR beta chains were listed, numbering approximately 150.

Germline V gene lookup returns CDR1 LNHNV and CDR2 YYDKDF (reference sequence). The CDR3 spans 14 residues. Trimming took 8 bases from V and 10 from J, leaving 21 bases between them. Primers for the PCR totalled 60 Vbeta and 13 Jbeta. Clones were sequenced by immunoSEQ multiplex PCR, and TCRdb holds only the in-frame ones, with some missing. Among about 68,000 clones listed, roughly four fifths were seen once. Turning to this clone: Its antigen remains unidentified.

This sequence joins TRBV15 and TRBJ2-1, with D possibly matching TRBD2 (5 bases). Sequencing input: PBMCs. The sequence came from a human donor in good health. CDR3: CATGRRSPSGEQFF. The CDR3, as DNA: TGTGCCACCGGGCGGAGGAGTCCTTCGGGCGAGCAGTTCTTC.